This TCR beta chain was recovered during a study of cytomegalovirus exposure and HLA in healthy donors. General study findings and limits: Later, an analysis found that TCR clusters from the first cohort tended to co-occur in the 90 to 150 validation repertoires. It was 150 to 200 TCR beta chains that were listed as cytomegalovirus-associated.

Per germline, CDR1 MNHNS and CDR2 SASEGT. The V end lost 6 bases, the J end lost 0 bases, and 3 bases lay between the germline ends. The CDR3 consists of 12 residues. As for this clone: Antigen unknown.

Measured with immunoSEQ multiplex PCR; TCRdb has only the in-frame clones, and not every one. In the table there are 95,000 to 150,000 clones, around 94% of which are singletons. The validation cohort, a group of 120 or so subjects, included the donors and was separate from the roughly 670-subject first cohort. This TCR came from a woman between 18 and 30 years old in good health and CMV-seronegative. The sample taken for sequencing was PBMCs. The chain carries TRBV6-1 and TRBJ1-5; D call uncertain. CDR3 sequence: CASRSSNQPQHF. The DNA of the CDR3 is TGTGCCAGCAGGAGTAGCAATCAGCCCCAGCATTTT.